These T cell receptor beta chains were read from a single sample in a study of Ad26.COV2.S vaccination and SARS-CoV-2 variants. TCRdb's table, derived via immunoSEQ multiplex PCR, lists solely in-frame clones and lacks some. The repertoire holds fewer than 400,000 clones, with approximately 90% as singletons. Source: peripheral blood, taken in a trial of Ad26.COV2.S vaccine versus placebo. These receptors were obtained from a person aged 18-60 years who received the Ad26.COV2.S COVID-19 vaccine or a placebo. Both conserved end residues are part of each CDR3. Each record gives: D gene, V gene, J gene, clone size, CDR3 DNA, CDR3 protein. D genes are given only for firm matches. Clone size is given for some rows only: seen once, a few or many times, or a class if the clone is expanded.

TRBD1	TRBV29-1	TRBJ1-2	once	TGCAGCGTTGAGGACGGACAGGGGCACGGTGGCTACACCTTC	CSVEDGQGHGGYTF
TRBD2	TRBV9	TRBJ2-3	.	TGTGCCAGCAGCAAATTAGCGGGGGGGCCGGGAGATACGCAGTATTTT	CASSKLAGGPGDTQYF
.	TRBV13	TRBJ1-2	.	TGTGCCAGCAGCTTAGATTATGGCTACACCTTC	CASSLDYGYTF
TRBD1	TRBV19	TRBJ1-5	once	TGTGCCAGTACTACAGGGGTTCAGCCCCAGCATTTT	CASTTGVQPQHF
.	TRBV6-5	TRBJ2-1	.	TGTGCCAGCAGTTACTCTTATCCTCCCCAGTTCTTC	CASSYSYPPQFF
TRBD1	TRBV6-5	TRBJ2-3	.	TGTGCCAGCAGGCGCCGGGACAGCAGCACAGATACGCAGTATTTT	CASRRRDSSTDTQYF
TRBD2	TRBV19	TRBJ2-5	.	TGTGCCAGTAGTTCCCTGACTAGCGGGGATGAGACCCAGTACTTC	CASSSLTSGDETQYF
.	TRBV12-3/TRBV12-4	TRBJ2-1	.	TGTGCCAGCAGTTTGGCACTACACAATGAGCAGTTCTTC	CASSLALHNEQFF
TRBD2	TRBV4-3	TRBJ2-1	.	TGCGCCAGCAGCCAACAGGCCAGCGGGGGCCGGTGGGATGAGCAGTTCTTC	CASSQQASGGRWDEQFF
.	TRBV6-6	TRBJ2-1	.	TGTGCCAGCAGCCCGGGACCGAGCTCCTACAATGAGCAGTTCTTC	CASSPGPSSYNEQFF
.	TRBV7-9	TRBJ1-1	once	TGTGCCAGCATCCCCATCCTTACAGCCGTAGGGTACACTGAAGCTTTCTTT	CASIPILTAVGYTEAFF
.	TRBV6-4	TRBJ1-1	.	TGTGCCAGCAGTGGGCTCCCGGGCACTGAAGCTTTCTTT	CASSGLPGTEAFF
.	TRBV7-6	TRBJ2-7	.	TGTGCCAGCAGCTTAGACAGTCTCTCCGACGAGCAGTACTTC	CASSLDSLSDEQYF
.	TRBV6-2/TRBV6-3	TRBJ2-7	.	TGTGCCAGCAGTTATCTATTCGCGGACACTGCGGGCGAGCAGTACTTC	CASSYLFADTAGEQYF
.	TRBV18	TRBJ2-3	.	TGTGCCAGCTCCCGACAGGAGAGCACAGATACGCAGTATTTT	CASSRQESTDTQYF
TRBD1	TRBV19	TRBJ1-1	few	TGTGCCAGTAGTATTCCCGACAGGGGTACTGAAGCTTTCTTT	CASSIPDRGTEAFF
.	TRBV3-1/TRBV3-2	TRBJ1-2	.	TGTGCCAGCAGCAGATACTCGGACAGCCGTTGGGGCTACACCTTC	CASSRYSDSRWGYTF
TRBD2	TRBV6-1	TRBJ2-3	once	TGTGCCAGCAGTGAACTAAGCGGGGGCCGGGATACGCAGTATTTT	CASSELSGGRDTQYF
TRBD1	TRBV6-2/TRBV6-3	TRBJ2-5	.	TGTGCCAGCAGTTACTCCCCATGGTCCAGGGGGTACCAAGAGACCCAGTACTTC	CASSYSPWSRGYQETQYF
.	TRBV10-3	TRBJ1-2	.	TGTGCCATCAGTGAGTCGAGTCAGGGAAACTATGGCTACACCTTC	CAISESSQGNYGYTF
.	TRBV10-3	TRBJ2-3	.	TGTGCCATGTCTTGGGGCACAGATACGCAGTATTTT	CAMSWGTDTQYF
.	TRBV5-4	TRBJ1-6	.	TGTGCCAGCAGCCTACCCGGGCAGGTACGTTTCTATAATTCACCCCTCCACTTT	CASSLPGQVRFYNSPLHF
TRBD1	TRBV11-2	TRBJ1-2	.	TGTGCCAGCAGCCCGGACAGGGTATCCTATGGCTACACCTTC	CASSPDRVSYGYTF
.	TRBV6-6	TRBJ1-3	few	TGTGCCAGCAGTTTGTTCGCCACTGGAAACACCATATATTTT	CASSLFATGNTIYF
TRBD2	TRBV3-1/TRBV3-2	TRBJ2-5	.	TGTGCCAGCAGCCAAGATTTGGCGGGGGGCCCTCGGTACTTC	CASSQDLAGGPRYF
.	TRBV12-3/TRBV12-4	TRBJ1-1	.	TGTGCCAGCAGTCCACAGGGCTCTGAAGCTTTCTTT	CASSPQGSEAFF
TRBD2	TRBV11-3	TRBJ2-3	once	TGTGCCAGCAGCTTAGGGACTAGCGCGCAGTATTTT	CASSLGTSAQYF
.	TRBV5-6	TRBJ2-3	.	TGTGCCAGCAGCTTGGTGTCCGGAGGAAGCACAGATACGCAGTATTTT	CASSLVSGGSTDTQYF
TRBD1	TRBV5-1	TRBJ1-4	.	TGCGCCAGCAGCCTGGATGGGACAGCATCTGAAAAACTGTTTTTT	CASSLDGTASEKLFF
.	TRBV6-5	TRBJ2-1	.	TGTGCCAGCACCCCGCTCCCGAAACAGTACAATGAGCAGTTCTTC	CASTPLPKQYNEQFF
.	TRBV11-3	TRBJ2-2	.	TGTGCCAGCAGGTTCACAGCTACGAACACCGGGGAGCTGTTTTTT	CASRFTATNTGELFF
.	TRBV10-1	TRBJ2-1	.	TGCGCCAGCAGTCCAGTAGCTTTTTCCTACAATGAGCAGTTCTTC	CASSPVAFSYNEQFF
.	TRBV6-5	TRBJ1-2	.	TGTGCCAGCACCATGGACCGACGCTATGGCTACACCTTC	CASTMDRRYGYTF
TRBD1	TRBV19	TRBJ1-5	once	TGTGCCAGTACGTCCGCCAACTGGACAGGACCTCAGCCCCAGCATTTT	CASTSANWTGPQPQHF
.	TRBV2	TRBJ1-6	once	TGTGCCAGCCTGGGGGGGAGCTCCTATAATTCACCCCTCCACTTT	CASLGGSSYNSPLHF
TRBD2	TRBV4-3	TRBJ2-1	.	TGCGCCAGCAGCCAAGATTACGCGGGGGGGCCCGGTGAGCAGTTCTTC	CASSQDYAGGPGEQFF
.	TRBV7-9	TRBJ2-1	.	TGTGCCAGCAGCTTAGCTGCCGGGCCCTACAATGAGCAGTTCTTC	CASSLAAGPYNEQFF
TRBD1	TRBV3-1/TRBV3-2	TRBJ1-6	.	TGTGCCAGCTCCTCCGGGACAGCTAATTCACCCCTCCACTTT	CASSSGTANSPLHF
.	TRBV6-6	TRBJ2-5	medium-sized	TGTGCCAGCAGTTATGGGGAGACCCAGTACTTC	CASSYGETQYF
.	TRBV5-6	TRBJ1-1	.	TGTGCCAGCAGACTTGGACAGTCTGACAACACTGAAGCTTTCTTT	CASRLGQSDNTEAFF
.	TRBV5-8	TRBJ2-2	.	TGTGCCAGCAGCAGAACGATAGGCGGGGGGGAGCTGTTTTTT	CASSRTIGGGELFF
.	TRBV4-1	TRBJ1-5	.	TGCGCCAGCAGCCTCGACGGATCGGGACAGCCCCAGCATTTT	CASSLDGSGQPQHF
TRBD2	TRBV4-1	TRBJ2-7	.	TGCGCCAGCAGCCAAGTGACTAGCGGGGGGTACGAGCAGTACTTC	CASSQVTSGGYEQYF